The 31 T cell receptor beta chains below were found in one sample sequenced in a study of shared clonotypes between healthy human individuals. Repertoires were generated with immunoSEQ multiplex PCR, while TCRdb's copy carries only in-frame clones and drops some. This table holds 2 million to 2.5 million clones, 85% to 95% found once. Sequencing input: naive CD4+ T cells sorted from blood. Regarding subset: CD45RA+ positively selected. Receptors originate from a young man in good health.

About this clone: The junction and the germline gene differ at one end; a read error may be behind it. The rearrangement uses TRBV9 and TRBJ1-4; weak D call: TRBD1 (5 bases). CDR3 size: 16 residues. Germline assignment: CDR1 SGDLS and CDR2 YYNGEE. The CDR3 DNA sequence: TGTGCCAGCAACGTAGGTCAGGGCGGACCTAATGAAAAACTGTTTTTT. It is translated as CASNVGQGGPNEKLFF.

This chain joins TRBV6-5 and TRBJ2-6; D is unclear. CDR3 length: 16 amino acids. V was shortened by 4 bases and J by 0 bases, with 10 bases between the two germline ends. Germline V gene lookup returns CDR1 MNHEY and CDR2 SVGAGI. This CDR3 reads CASSWAPSSGANVLTF. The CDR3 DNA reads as TGTGCCAGCAGTTGGGCCCCGAGCTCTGGGGCCAACGTCCTGACTTTC.

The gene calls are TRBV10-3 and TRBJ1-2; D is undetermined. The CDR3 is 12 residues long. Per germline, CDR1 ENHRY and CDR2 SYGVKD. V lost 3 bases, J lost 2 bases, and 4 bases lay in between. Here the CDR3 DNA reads TGTGCCATCAGTGACCAAAACTATGGCTACACCTTC. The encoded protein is CAISDQNYGYTF.

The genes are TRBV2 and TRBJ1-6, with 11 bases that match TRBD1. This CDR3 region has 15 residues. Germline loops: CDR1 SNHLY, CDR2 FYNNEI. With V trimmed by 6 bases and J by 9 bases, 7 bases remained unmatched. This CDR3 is CASSRDRGASSPLHF. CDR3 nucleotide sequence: TGTGCCAGCAGCAGGGACAGGGGGGCTTCTTCACCCCTCCACTTT.

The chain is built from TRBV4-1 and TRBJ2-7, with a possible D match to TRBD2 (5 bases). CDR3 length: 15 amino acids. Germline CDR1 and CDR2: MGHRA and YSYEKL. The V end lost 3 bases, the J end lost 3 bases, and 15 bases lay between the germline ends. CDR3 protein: CASSHMQDLNYEQYF. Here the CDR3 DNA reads TGCGCCAGCAGCCACATGCAGGACTTAAACTACGAGCAGTACTTC.

This CDR3 is CASSLGQVISPLHF. In DNA form, the CDR3 reads TGCGCCAGCAGCTTAGGACAGGTCATATCACCCCTCCACTTT. The chain has TRBV5-1 and TRBJ1-6, with 7 bases fitting TRBD1. The CDR3 runs 14 residues. With V trimmed by 2 bases and J by 10 bases, 6 bases remained unmatched. Germline V gene lookup returns CDR1 SGHRS and CDR2 YFSETQ.

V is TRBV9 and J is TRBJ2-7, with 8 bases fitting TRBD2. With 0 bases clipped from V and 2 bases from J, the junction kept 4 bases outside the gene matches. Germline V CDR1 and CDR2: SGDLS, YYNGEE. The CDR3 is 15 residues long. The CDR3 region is CASSVETGGPYEQYF. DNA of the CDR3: TGTGCCAGCAGCGTAGAAACGGGAGGGCCCTACGAGCAGTACTTC.

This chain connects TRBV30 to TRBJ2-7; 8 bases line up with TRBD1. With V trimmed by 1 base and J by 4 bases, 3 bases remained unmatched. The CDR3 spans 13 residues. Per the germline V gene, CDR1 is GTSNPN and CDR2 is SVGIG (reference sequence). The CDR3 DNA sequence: TGTGCCTGGAGTGGGGGACAGGAGTACGAGCAGTACTTC. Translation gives CAWSGGQEYEQYF.

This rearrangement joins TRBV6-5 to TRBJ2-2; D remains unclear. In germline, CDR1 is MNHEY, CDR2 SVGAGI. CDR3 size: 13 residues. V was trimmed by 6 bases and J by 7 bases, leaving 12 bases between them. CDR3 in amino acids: CASSPSGLGELFF. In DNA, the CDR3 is TGTGCCAGCAGCCCCTCGGGTCTCGGGGAGCTGTTTTTT.

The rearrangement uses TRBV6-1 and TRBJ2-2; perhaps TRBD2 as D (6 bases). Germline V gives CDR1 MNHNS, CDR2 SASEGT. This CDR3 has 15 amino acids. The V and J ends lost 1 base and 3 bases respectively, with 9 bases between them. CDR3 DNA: TGTGCCAGCAGTGAAGGTAGCGGAGACACCGGGGAGCTGTTTTTT. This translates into CASSEGSGDTGELFF.

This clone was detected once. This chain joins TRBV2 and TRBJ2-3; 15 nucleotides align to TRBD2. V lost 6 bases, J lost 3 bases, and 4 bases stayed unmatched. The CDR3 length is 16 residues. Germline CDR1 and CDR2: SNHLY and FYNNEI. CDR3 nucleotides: TGTGCCAGCAGCGGACTAGCGGGAGGGGGGACAGATACGCAGTATTTT. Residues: CASSGLAGGGTDTQYF.

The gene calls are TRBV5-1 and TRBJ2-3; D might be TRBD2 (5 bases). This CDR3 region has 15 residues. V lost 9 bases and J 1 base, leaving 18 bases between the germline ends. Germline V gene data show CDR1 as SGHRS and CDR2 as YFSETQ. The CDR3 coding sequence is TGCGCCACCCAAAAGGGTGCGCGGGGCACAGATACGCAGTATTTT. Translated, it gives CATQKGARGTDTQYF.

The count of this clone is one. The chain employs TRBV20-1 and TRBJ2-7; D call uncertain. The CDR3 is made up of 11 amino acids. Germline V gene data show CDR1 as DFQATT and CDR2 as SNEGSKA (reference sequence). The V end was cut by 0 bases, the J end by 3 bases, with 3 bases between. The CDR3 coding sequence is TGCAGTGCTAGAGACGACTACGAGCAGTACTTC. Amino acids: CSARDDYEQYF.

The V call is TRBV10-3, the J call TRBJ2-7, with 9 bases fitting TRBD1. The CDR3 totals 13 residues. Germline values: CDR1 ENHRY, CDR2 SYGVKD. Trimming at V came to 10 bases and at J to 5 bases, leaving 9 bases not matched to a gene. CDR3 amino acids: CARSMGQGNEQYF. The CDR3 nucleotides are TGTGCCAGATCAATGGGACAGGGAAACGAGCAGTACTTC.

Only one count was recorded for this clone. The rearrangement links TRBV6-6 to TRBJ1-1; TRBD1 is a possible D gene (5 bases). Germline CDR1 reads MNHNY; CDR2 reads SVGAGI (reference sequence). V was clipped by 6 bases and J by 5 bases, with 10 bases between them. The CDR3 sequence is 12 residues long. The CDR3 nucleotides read TGTGCCAGCAGACAGGAATATACTGAAGCTTTCTTT. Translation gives CASRQEYTEAFF.

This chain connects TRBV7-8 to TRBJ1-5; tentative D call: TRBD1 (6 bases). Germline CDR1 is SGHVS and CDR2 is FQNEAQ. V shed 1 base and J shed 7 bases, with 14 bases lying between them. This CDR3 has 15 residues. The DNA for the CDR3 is TGTGCCAGCAGCTTAGAGTGGCAGGGGAGACAGCCCCAGCATTTT. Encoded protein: CASSLEWQGRQPQHF.

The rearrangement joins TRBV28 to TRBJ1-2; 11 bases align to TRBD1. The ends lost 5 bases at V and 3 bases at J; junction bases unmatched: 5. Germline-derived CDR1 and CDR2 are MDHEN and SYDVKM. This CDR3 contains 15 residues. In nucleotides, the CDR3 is TGTGCCAGCAGTGCTCCGGGACAGGGGGACTATGGCTACACCTTC. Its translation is CASSAPGQGDYGYTF.

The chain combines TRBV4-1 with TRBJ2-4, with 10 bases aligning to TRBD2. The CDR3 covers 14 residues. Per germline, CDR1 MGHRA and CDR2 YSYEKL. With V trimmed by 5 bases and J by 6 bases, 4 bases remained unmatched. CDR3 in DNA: TGCGCCAGCAGCTCTGGACTAGCGGCAAACATTCAGTACTTC. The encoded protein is CASSSGLAANIQYF.

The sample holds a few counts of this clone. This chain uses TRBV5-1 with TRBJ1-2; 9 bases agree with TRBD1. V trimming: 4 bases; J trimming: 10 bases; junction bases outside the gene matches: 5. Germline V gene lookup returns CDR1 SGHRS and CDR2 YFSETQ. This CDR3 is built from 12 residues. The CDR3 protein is CASSPGQGSYTF. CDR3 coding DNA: TGCGCCAGCAGCCCGGGACAGGGTTCCTACACCTTC.

The DNA for the CDR3 is TGTGCCATCAGGGACGAGGGGGTGGGTAACTATGGCTACACCTTC. Protein product: CAIRDEGVGNYGYTF. The V call is TRBV10-3, the J call TRBJ1-2; weak D call: TRBD1 (6 bases). CDR3 length: 15 amino acids. In germline, CDR1 is ENHRY, CDR2 SYGVKD. The germline V and J ends were trimmed by 6 bases and 1 base, with 15 bases remaining between them.

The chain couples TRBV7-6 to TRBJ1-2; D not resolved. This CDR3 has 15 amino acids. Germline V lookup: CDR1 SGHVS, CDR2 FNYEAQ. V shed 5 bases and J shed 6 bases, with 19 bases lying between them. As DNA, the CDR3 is TGTGCCAGCAGCCCACTATTACCGAACGGCAATGGCTACACCTTC. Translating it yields CASSPLLPNGNGYTF.

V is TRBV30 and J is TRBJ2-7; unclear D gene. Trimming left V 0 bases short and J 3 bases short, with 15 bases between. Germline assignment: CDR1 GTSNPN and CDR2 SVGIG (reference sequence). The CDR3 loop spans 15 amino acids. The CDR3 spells CAWSVRQVVVYEQYF. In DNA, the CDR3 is TGTGCCTGGAGTGTACGGCAGGTCGTGGTCTACGAGCAGTACTTC. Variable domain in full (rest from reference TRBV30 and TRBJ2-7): SQTIHQWPATLVQPVGSPLSLECTVEGTSNPNLYWYRQAAGRGLQLLFYSVGIGQISSEVPQNLSASRPQDRQFILSSKKLLLSDSGFYLCAWSVRQVVVYEQYFGPGTRLTVT.

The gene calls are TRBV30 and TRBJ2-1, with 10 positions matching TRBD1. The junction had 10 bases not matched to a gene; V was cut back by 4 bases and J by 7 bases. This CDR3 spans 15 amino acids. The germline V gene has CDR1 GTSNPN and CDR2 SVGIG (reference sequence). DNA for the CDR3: TGTGCCTGGACTAGAGGGACAGGGGCCGTAAATGAGCAGTTCTTC. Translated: CAWTRGTGAVNEQFF.

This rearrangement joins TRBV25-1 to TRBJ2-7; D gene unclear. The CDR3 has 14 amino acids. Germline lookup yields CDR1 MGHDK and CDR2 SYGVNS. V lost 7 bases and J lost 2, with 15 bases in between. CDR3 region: CASTHQAIPYEQYF. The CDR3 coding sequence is TGTGCCAGCACACATCAGGCGATCCCCTACGAGCAGTACTTC.

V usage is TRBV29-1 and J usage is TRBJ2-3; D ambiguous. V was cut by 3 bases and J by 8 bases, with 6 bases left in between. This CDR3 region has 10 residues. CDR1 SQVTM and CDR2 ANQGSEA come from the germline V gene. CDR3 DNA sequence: TGCAGCGTTGATAAGGGTACGCAGTATTTT. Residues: CSVDKGTQYF.

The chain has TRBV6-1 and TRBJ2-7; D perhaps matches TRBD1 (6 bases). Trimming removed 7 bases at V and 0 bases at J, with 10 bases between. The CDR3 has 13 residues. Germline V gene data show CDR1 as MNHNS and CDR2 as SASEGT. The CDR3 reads CASTSGVSYEQYF. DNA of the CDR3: TGTGCCAGCACGTCAGGGGTCTCCTACGAGCAGTACTTC.

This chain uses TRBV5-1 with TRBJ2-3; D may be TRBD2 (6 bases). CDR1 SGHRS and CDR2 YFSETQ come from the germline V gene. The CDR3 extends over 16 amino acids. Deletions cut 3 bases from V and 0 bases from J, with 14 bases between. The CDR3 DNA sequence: TGCGCCAGCAGCTCTCATCCGGGAGATAGCACAGATACGCAGTATTTT. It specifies CASSSHPGDSTDTQYF.

Here the CDR3 DNA reads TGTGCCAGTCGGAAAATGACCCCCAGGGACGAAAAACTGTTTTTT. It encodes CASRKMTPRDEKLFF. The J gene is TRBJ1-4, the V gene TRBV5-6; maybe TRBD1 (5 bases). V lost 8 bases and J 8 bases, leaving 22 bases between the germline ends. There are 15 residues in the CDR3. Germline CDR1 and CDR2: SGHDT and YYEEEE.

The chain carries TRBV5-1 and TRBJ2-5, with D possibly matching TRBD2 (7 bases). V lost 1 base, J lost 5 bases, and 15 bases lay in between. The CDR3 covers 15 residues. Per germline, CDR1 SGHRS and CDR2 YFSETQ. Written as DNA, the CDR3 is TGCGCCAGCAGCTTGCTCCAGGGGAGGGTTGAGACCCAGTACTTC. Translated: CASSLLQGRVETQYF. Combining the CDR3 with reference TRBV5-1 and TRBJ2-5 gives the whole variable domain KAGVTQTPRYLIKTRGQQVTLSCSPISGHRSVSWYQQTPGQGLQFLFEYFSETQRNKGNFPGRFSGRQFSNSRSEMNVSTLELGDSALYLCASSLLQGRVETQYFGPGTRLLVL.

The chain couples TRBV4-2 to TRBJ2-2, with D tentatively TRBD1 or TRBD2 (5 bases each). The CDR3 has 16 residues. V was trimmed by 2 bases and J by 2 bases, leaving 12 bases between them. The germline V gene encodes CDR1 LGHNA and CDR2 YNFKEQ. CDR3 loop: CASSQIGTVNTGELFF. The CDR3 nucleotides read TGTGCCAGCAGCCAAATTGGGACGGTAAACACCGGGGAGCTGTTTTTT.

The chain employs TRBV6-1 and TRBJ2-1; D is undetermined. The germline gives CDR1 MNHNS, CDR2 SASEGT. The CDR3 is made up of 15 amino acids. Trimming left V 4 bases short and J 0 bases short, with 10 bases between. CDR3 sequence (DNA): TGTGCCAGCAGTGTCAGGTTTAGCTCCTACAATGAGCAGTTCTTC. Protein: CASSVRFSSYNEQFF.